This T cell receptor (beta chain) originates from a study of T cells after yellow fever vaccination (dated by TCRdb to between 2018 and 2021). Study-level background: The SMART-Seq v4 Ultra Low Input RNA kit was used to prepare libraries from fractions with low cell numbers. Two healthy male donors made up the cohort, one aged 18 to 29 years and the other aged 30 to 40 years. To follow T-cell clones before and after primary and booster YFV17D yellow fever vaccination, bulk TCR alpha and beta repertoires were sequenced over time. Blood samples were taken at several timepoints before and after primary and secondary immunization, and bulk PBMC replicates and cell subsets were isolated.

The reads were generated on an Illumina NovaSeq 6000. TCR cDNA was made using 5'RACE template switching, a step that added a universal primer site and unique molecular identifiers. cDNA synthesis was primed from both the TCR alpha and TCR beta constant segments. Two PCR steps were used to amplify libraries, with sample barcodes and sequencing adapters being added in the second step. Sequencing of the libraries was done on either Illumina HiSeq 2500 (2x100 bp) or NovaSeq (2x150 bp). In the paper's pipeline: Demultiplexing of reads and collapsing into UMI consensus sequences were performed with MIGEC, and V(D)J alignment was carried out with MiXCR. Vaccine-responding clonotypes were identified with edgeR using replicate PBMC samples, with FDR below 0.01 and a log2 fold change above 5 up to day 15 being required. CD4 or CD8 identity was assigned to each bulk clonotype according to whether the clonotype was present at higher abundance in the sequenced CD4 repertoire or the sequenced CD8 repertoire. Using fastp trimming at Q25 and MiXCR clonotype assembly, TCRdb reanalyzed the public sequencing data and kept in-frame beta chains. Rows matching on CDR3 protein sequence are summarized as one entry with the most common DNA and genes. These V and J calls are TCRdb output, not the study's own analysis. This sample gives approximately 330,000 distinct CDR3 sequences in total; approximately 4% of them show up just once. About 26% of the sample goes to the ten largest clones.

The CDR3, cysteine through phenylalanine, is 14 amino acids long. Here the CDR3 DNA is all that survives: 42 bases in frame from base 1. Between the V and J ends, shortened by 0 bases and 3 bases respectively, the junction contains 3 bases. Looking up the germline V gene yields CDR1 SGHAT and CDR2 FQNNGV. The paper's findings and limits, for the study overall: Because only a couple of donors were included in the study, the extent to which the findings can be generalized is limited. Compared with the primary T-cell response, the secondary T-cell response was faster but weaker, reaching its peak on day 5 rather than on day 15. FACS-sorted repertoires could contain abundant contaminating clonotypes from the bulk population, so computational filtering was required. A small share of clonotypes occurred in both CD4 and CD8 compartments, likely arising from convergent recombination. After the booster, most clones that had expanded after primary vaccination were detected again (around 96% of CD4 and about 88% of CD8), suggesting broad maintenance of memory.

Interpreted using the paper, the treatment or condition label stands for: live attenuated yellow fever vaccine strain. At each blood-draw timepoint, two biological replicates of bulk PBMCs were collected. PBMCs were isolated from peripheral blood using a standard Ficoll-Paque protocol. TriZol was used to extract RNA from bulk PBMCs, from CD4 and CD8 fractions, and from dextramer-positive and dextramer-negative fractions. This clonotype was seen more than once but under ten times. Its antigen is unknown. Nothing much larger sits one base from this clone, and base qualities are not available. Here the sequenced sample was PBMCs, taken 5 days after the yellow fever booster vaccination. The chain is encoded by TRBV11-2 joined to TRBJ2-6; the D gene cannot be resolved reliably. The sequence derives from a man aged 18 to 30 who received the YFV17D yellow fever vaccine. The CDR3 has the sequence CASSLDHGANVLTF. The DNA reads TGTGCCAGCAGCTTAGATCATGGGGCCAACGTCCTGACTTTC. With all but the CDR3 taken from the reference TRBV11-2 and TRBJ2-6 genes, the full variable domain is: EAGVAQSPRYKIIEKRQSVAFWCNPISGHATLYWYQQILGQGPKLLIQFQNNGVVDDSQLPKDRFSAERLKGVDSTLKIQPAKLEDSAVYLCASSLDHGANVLTFGAGSRLTVL.